The rows below give T cell receptor beta chains drawn from one sample of a study of radiotherapy plus CTLA-4 blockade in lung cancer. Profiling relied on immunoSEQ multiplex PCR, and the TCRdb table lists in-frame clones only, not all of them. Of roughly 80,000 clones in the sample, 60% to 85% were seen once. Sequenced here: peripheral blood, sampled from a patient treated with radiotherapy plus ipilimumab. These receptor sequences come from a human donor with non-small cell lung cancer who had a partial response to radiotherapy plus ipilimumab. Some clones in this sample may be carry-over from other donors' samples. Both conserved end residues are part of each CDR3. The order of the fields is D gene, clone size, J gene, V gene, CDR3 DNA, CDR3 protein. D genes are given only for firm matches. For some rows the clone size is stated as once, few or many, or as a class when expanded; others skip it.

TRBD1 | - | TRBJ2-3 | TRBV5-1 | TGCGCCAGCAGCTCCGGGACAGCCACAGATACGCAGTATTTT | CASSSGTATDTQYF
- | - | TRBJ2-7 | TRBV28 | TGTGCCAGCAGTTTTCAGGGGCGGGAGCAGTACTTC | CASSFQGREQYF
- | few | TRBJ2-7 | TRBV6-5 | TGTGCCAGCAGTTACTCGGGGGCGGTTGGCGAGCAGTACTTC | CASSYSGAVGEQYF
TRBD2 | - | TRBJ2-1 | TRBV5-6 | TGTGCCAGCAGCTTGAGATTTTCGGGGACTAGCGGAAGAAGTGAGCAGTTCTTC | CASSLRFSGTSGRSEQFF
- | - | TRBJ1-2 | TRBV9 | TGTGCCAGCAGCGCCCCTAGGGGAAGCACCTATGGCTACACCTTC | CASSAPRGSTYGYTF
- | - | TRBJ1-1 | TRBV6-5 | TGTGCCAGCAGTTTCCGGGACACCATTGGGACTGAAGCTTTCTTT | CASSFRDTIGTEAFF
- | - | TRBJ1-2 | TRBV7-8 | TGTGCCAGCAGCTTAGGAGGACTTCGCTATGGCTACACCTTC | CASSLGGLRYGYTF
TRBD1 | - | TRBJ2-4 | TRBV6-5 | TGTGCCAGCGTGGACAGGCTCAAAAACATTCAGTACTTC | CASVDRLKNIQYF
- | - | TRBJ1-5 | TRBV19 | TGTGCCAGTAGTCCCCGGGGAAGGGCAGTCAATCAGCCCCAGCATTTT | CASSPRGRAVNQPQHF
- | - | TRBJ2-7 | TRBV11-2 | TGTGCCAGCAGCCCGGGATCCGGGGTACCTACCGAGCAGTACTTC | CASSPGSGVPTEQYF
TRBD2 | - | TRBJ2-7 | TRBV7-3 | TGTGCCAGCAGCCCCGGGGGGGGGTACGAGCAGTACTTC | CASSPGGGYEQYF
- | few | TRBJ2-7 | TRBV5-1 | TGCGCCAGCAGCCCGGAGGCAGGGGCGAGCTCCTACGAGCAGTACTTC | CASSPEAGASSYEQYF
TRBD1 | once | TRBJ2-1 | TRBV5-4 | TGTGCCAGCAGCTTCGCCAGGGGGCTCAATGAGCAGTTCTTC | CASSFARGLNEQFF
- | - | TRBJ1-6 | TRBV7-2 | TGTGCCAGCAGCAGCCATGCCATAAATTCACCCCTCCACTTT | CASSSHAINSPLHF
TRBD2 | - | TRBJ2-1 | TRBV13 | TGTGCCAGCAGCTCCGGGACTAGCGGGTACGATGAGCAGTTCTTC | CASSSGTSGYDEQFF
- | - | TRBJ1-6 | TRBV7-2 | TGTGCCAGCAGCTTAGGGAGCTCCTATAATTCACCCCTCCACTTT | CASSLGSSYNSPLHF
- | - | TRBJ1-2 | TRBV6-1 | TGTGCCAGCAGTGAAGCGGACTTTCGTGGCTACACCTTC | CASSEADFRGYTF
TRBD1 | few | TRBJ1-3 | TRBV2 | TGTGCCATTGGGACAGGGTTCGAAAACACCATATATTTT | CAIGTGFENTIYF
- | - | TRBJ2-5 | TRBV18 | TGTGCCAGCTCACCCCCTGGTACAGGAGAGACCCAGTACTTC | CASSPPGTGETQYF
TRBD1 | - | TRBJ2-2 | TRBV28 | TGTGCCAGCAGTTCTCTAACGCCGGGACAGGGAAGGACCGGGGAGCTGTTTTTT | CASSSLTPGQGRTGELFF